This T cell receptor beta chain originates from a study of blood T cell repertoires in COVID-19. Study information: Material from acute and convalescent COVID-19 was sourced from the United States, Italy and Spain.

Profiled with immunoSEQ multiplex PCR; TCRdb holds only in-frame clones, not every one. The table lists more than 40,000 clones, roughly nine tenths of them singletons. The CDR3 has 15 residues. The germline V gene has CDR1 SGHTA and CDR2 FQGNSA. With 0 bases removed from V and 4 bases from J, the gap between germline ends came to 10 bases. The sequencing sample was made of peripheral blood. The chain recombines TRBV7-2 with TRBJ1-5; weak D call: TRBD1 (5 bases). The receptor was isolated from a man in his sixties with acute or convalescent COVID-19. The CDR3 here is CASSLADRGNQPQHF. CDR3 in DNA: TGTGCCAGCAGCTTAGCAGACAGAGGAAATCAGCCCCAGCATTTT.